The 23 T cell receptor beta chains below all came from one sample that was sequenced in a study of stem cell transplantation in POMP-related autoinflammatory disease (dated by TCRdb to the early 2020s). Study-wide conclusions, independent of this receptor: The number of unique TRB V-J gene pairings in PRAID patients was restricted. PRAID patients trended toward lower TRB diversity and higher clonality across all analyzed T-cell subsets.

The sample's time point label, in plain terms: before hematopoietic stem cell transplant. Libraries were prepared through the immunoSEQ multiplex PCR assay. As stored in TCRdb, this immuneACCESS dataset retains in-frame rearrangements with V and J assigned. A fraction of the clones does not appear; measured against another copy, unresolved V genes explain less than half of the discrepancy, and the remainder lacks a known reason. The sample data list around 10,000 clones, and about 88% of these were observed just once. Together, the top ten hold just under 55% of the sample. The antigens of these receptors remain unknown. Source: CD8+ T cells from PBMCs, taken before stem cell transplantation. Receptor source: a human donor with POMP-related autoinflammation and immune dysregulation (PRAID).

V gene TRBV14 combines with J gene TRBJ2-5; D is unclear. The CDR3 length is 14 residues. Trimming cost V 4 bases and J 2 bases, with 11 bases left between them. Looked up from germline, CDR1 is SGHDN and CDR2 is FVKESK. The CDR3 DNA is TGTGCCAGCAGCCCCTTCAACGGTCAAGAGACCCAGTACTTC. Protein product: CASSPFNGQETQYF.

The chain combines TRBV5-1 with TRBJ2-7; 15 positions agree with TRBD2. Germline trimming cut 4 bases from V and 2 bases from J; bases unmatched to any gene: 10. The CDR3 covers 18 residues. Germline V lookup: CDR1 SGHRS, CDR2 YFSETQ. The CDR3 DNA sequence: TGCGCCAGCAGCGAGGGCGGACTAGCGGGAGGGTTCACCTACGAGCAGTACTTC. Protein sequence: CASSEGGLAGGFTYEQYF.

The V gene is TRBV4-2, the J gene TRBJ2-1; D not resolved. Deletions cut 0 bases from V and 7 bases from J, with 4 bases between. The length of the CDR3 is 12 residues. From germline, CDR1 is LGHNA and CDR2 YNFKEQ. The CDR3 DNA follows: TGTGCCAGCAGCCAAGATGGGAATGAGCAGTTCTTC. Translating gives CASSQDGNEQFF.

The DNA of the CDR3 is TGTGCCAGCAGCTCGCAACTACAGGGCCACGAGCAGTACTTC. Translated, it gives CASSSQLQGHEQYF. This chain links TRBV6-5 with TRBJ2-7; maybe TRBD1 (6 bases). This CDR3 region has 14 residues. V lost 6 bases to trimming and J lost 5 bases, with 17 bases between them. Germline V CDR1 and CDR2: MNHEY, SVGAGI.

V and J are TRBV23-1 and TRBJ2-7; the D is unclear. TRBV23-1 is identified as an open reading frame with a role that is uncertain. The CDR3 runs 9 residues. The V gene lost 4 bases and the J gene lost 10 bases, with 5 bases spanning the gap. This CDR3 reads CASSRPQYF. Written as DNA, the CDR3 is TGCGCCAGCAGTCGCCCTCAGTACTTC.

This rearrangement joins TRBV7-3 to TRBJ1-6; 7 nucleotides line up with TRBD1. Looked up from germline, CDR1 is SGHTA and CDR2 is FQGTGA. V trimming: 9 bases; J trimming: 3 bases; junction bases outside the gene matches: 8. This CDR3 spans 15 amino acids. The CDR3 DNA sequence: TGTGCCAGAGGGGGCTCTTTCCTCTATAATTCACCCCTCCACTTT. Encoded protein: CARGGSFLYNSPLHF.

The rearrangement uses TRBV25-1 and TRBJ1-2; 9 positions agree with TRBD1. With V trimmed by 2 bases and J by 5 bases, 0 bases remained unmatched. Germline V gene data show CDR1 as MGHDK and CDR2 as SYGVNS. This CDR3 contains 13 residues. The CDR3 coding sequence is TGTGCCAGCAGTGAAGGACAGGGGTATGGCTACACCTTC. Protein product: CASSEGQGYGYTF.

V gene TRBV29-1 combines with J gene TRBJ2-3; D ambiguous. CDR1 and CDR2 from the germline V gene are SQVTM and ANQGSEA. This CDR3 contains 13 residues. V gave up 2 bases and J gave up 3 bases, with 9 bases separating them. CDR3 sequence reads: CSVERNWTDTQYF. CDR3 sequence (DNA): TGCAGCGTTGAAAGGAACTGGACAGATACGCAGTATTTT.

This clone was recorded once. The chain carries TRBV27 and TRBJ1-2; D is unclear. Germline V gene lookup returns CDR1 MNHEY and CDR2 SMNVEV (reference sequence). The CDR3 is 16 amino acids. V dropped 8 bases and J dropped 1 base, with 20 bases sitting between them. The CDR3 loop reads CASSPLWGVDNYGYTF. CDR3 coding DNA: TGTGCCAGCTCACCGCTGTGGGGAGTGGATAACTATGGCTACACCTTC.

This clone was counted between two and nine times. The rearrangement joins TRBV6-1 to TRBJ2-2, with 8 positions matching TRBD2. Looked up from germline, CDR1 is MNHNS and CDR2 is SASEGT. The CDR3 has 16 residues. The V and J ends lost 4 bases and 3 bases, in that order; junction bases with no gene match: 7. The CDR3 protein is CASSGPGLGDTGELFF. The CDR3 bases are TGTGCCAGCAGTGGACCGGGACTAGGAGACACCGGGGAGCTGTTTTTT.

J is TRBJ1-2 and V is TRBV29-1; unclear D gene. Germline CDR1 is SQVTM and CDR2 is ANQGSEA. This CDR3 is built from 16 residues. V was shortened by 5 bases and J by 4 bases, with 23 bases between the two germline ends. CDR3 bases: TGCAGCGTTTACCCAAAGACCCTTTTCCCCCTCTATGGCTACACCTTC. Its translation: CSVYPKTLFPLYGYTF. Complete variable domain (other parts from reference TRBV29-1 and TRBJ1-2): SAVISQKPSRDICQRGTSLTIQCQVDSQVTMMFWYRQQPGQSLTLIATANQGSEATYESGFVIDKFPISRPNLTFSTLTVSNMSPEDSSIYLCSVYPKTLFPLYGYTFGSGTRLTVV.

The chain uses TRBV27 and TRBJ2-7, with no clear D. The CDR3 sequence is 13 residues long. V lost 5 bases and J 0 bases, leaving 8 bases between the germline ends. CDR1 is MNHEY and CDR2 is SMNVEV in the germline V gene (reference sequence). Written as DNA, the CDR3 is TGTGCCAGCAGTCCCTCGACCTCCTACGAGCAGTACTTC. Protein: CASSPSTSYEQYF.

This chain uses TRBV27 with TRBJ2-7; D is unresolved. The germline CDR1 and CDR2 sequences are MNHEY and SMNVEV (reference sequence). The CDR3 contains 12 residues. Trimming shortened V by 8 bases and J by 8 bases, and 16 bases separated the two germline ends. Here the CDR3 reads CASGPPVKKQYF. CDR3 bases: TGTGCCAGCGGCCCACCCGTAAAGAAGCAGTACTTC.

This sequence joins TRBV28 and TRBJ2-7; no clear D gene. V was trimmed by 8 bases and J by 2 bases, leaving 19 bases between them. This CDR3 is 15 amino acids long. Per the germline V gene, CDR1 is MDHEN and CDR2 is SYDVKM. The CDR3 region is CASVETGPVTYEQYF. In DNA form, the CDR3 reads TGTGCCAGCGTCGAGACTGGTCCCGTCACCTACGAGCAGTACTTC.

This chain joins TRBV7-9 and TRBJ2-2; no clear D gene. With 1 base removed from V and 2 bases from J, the gap between germline ends came to 14 bases. This CDR3 region has 17 residues. In germline, CDR1 is SEHNR, CDR2 FQNEAQ (reference sequence). The DNA of the CDR3 is TGTGCCAGCAGCTTAGGAGCAGGCCGCCGAAACACCGGGGAGCTGTTTTTT. Its translation: CASSLGAGRRNTGELFF.

This chain links TRBV13 with TRBJ2-1; TRBD1 aligns across 8 bases. CDR3 length equals 13 residues. The trim removed 5 bases at V and 4 bases at J, leaving 1 base unmatched. Germline V lookup: CDR1 PRHDT, CDR2 FYEKMQ (reference sequence). In DNA form, the CDR3 reads TGTGCCAGCAGCCGGACAGGGTACAATGAGCAGTTCTTC. It codes for CASSRTGYNEQFF.

The chain has TRBV15 and TRBJ1-5, with a weak D call TRBD1 (5 bases). From germline, CDR1 is LNHNV and CDR2 YYDKDF (reference sequence). With 1 base removed from V and 7 bases from J, the gap between germline ends came to 14 bases. The CDR3 consists of 15 residues. The CDR3 is CATSRVGGGYQPQHF. CDR3 sequence (DNA): TGTGCCACCAGCAGAGTTGGGGGGGGTTACCAGCCCCAGCATTTT.

This sequence joins TRBV29-1 and TRBJ2-1; tentatively, D is TRBD1 (6 bases). The CDR3 runs 13 residues. Trimming removed 4 bases from V and 0 bases from J, with 7 bases in between. Germline CDR1 reads SQVTM; CDR2 reads ANQGSEA. The CDR3 region is CSVVQGSYNEQFF. CDR3 bases: TGCAGCGTTGTACAGGGCTCCTACAATGAGCAGTTCTTC.

The chain combines TRBV5-1 with TRBJ1-3; the D is unclear. The CDR3 length is 18 residues. Germline-derived CDR1 and CDR2 are SGHRS and YFSETQ. The V and J ends lost 5 bases and 2 bases respectively, with 23 bases between them. CDR3 amino acids: CASRPTPTETLTGNTIYF. CDR3 DNA: TGCGCCAGCAGACCCACCCCGACCGAAACCCTAACTGGAAACACCATATATTTT.

J is TRBJ2-3 and V is TRBV19; 9 nucleotides align to TRBD2. The CDR3 extends over 20 amino acids. J gave up 2 bases and V 2 bases, and 17 bases lay outside the gene matches. Germline-derived CDR1 and CDR2 are LNHDA and SQIVND (reference sequence). The CDR3 reads CASSITPAGTSPSYTDTQYF. In DNA form, the CDR3 reads TGTGCCAGTAGTATAACTCCAGCCGGGACTAGCCCATCTTACACAGATACGCAGTATTTT.

This clone has just one count. The genes are TRBV2 and TRBJ1-4; no clear D. The CDR3 runs to 14 residues. Trimming pared 2 bases from V and 6 bases from J, leaving 10 bases between. The germline gives CDR1 SNHLY, CDR2 FYNNEI. CDR3: CASSERTRYEKLFF. The CDR3 DNA sequence: TGTGCCAGCAGTGAACGGACTCGTTATGAAAAACTGTTTTTT.

The genes are TRBV7-3 and TRBJ2-1, with 14 bases aligning to TRBD2. Germline CDR1 is SGHTA and CDR2 is FQGTGA. Losses at the gene ends were 4 bases for V and 8 bases for J; bases not matched to a gene: 4. The CDR3 consists of 15 residues. The CDR3: CASSSGTSGSDEQFF. Written as DNA, the CDR3 is TGTGCCAGCAGCTCCGGGACTAGCGGGAGCGATGAGCAGTTCTTC. Supplemented by reference TRBV7-3 and TRBJ2-1, the full variable domain reads GAGVSQTPSNKVTEKGKYVELRCDPISGHTALYWYRQSLGQGPEFLIYFQGTGAADDSGLPNDRFFAVRPEGSVSTLKIQRTERGDSAVYLCASSSGTSGSDEQFFGPGTRLTVL.

The rearrangement links TRBV2 to TRBJ2-1; the match to TRBD2 covers 8 bases. This CDR3 has 15 residues. Germline V gene data show CDR1 as SNHLY and CDR2 as FYNNEI. The V and J ends lost 5 bases and 5 bases, in that order; junction bases with no gene match: 8. For the CDR3, the DNA is TGTGCCAGCAGTCGTTCAGCGGGAGTCCACAATGAGCAGTTCTTC. It codes for CASSRSAGVHNEQFF.